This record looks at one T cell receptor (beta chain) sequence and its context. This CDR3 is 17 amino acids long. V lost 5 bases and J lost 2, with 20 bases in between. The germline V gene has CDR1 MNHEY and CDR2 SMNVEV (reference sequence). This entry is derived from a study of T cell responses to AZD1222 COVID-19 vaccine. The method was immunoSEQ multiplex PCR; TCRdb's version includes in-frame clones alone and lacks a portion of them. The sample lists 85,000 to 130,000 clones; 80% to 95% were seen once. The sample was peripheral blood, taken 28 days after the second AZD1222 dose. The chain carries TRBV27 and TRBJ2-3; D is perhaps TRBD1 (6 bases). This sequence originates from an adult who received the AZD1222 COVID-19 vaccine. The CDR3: CASSTDRPEGPTDTQYF. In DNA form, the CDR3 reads TGTGCCAGCAGTACTGACAGGCCAGAGGGTCCCACAGATACGCAGTATTTT.